This T cell receptor beta chain was found in a study of cytomegalovirus exposure and HLA in healthy donors. The germline V gene encodes CDR1 SGHVS and CDR2 FQNEAQ. The CDR3 extends over 14 amino acids. V was trimmed by 0 bases and J by 2 bases, leaving 8 bases between them. As regards this clone: Antigen specificity is unknown.

General study results and limits: Most TCR sequences proved rare, with some public TCRs found in many donors.

In the PCR, 60 Vbeta and 13 Jbeta primers were used. The assay was immunoSEQ multiplex PCR, and TCRdb's table has in-frame clones only and misses some. Found here are 150,000 to 200,000 clones, about 81% of them singletons; the top ten hold 1.5% to 2%. The chain carries TRBV7-8 and TRBJ2-7; D is uncertain. What was sequenced was PBMCs. This receptor was taken from a man aged 18 to 29 in good health and CMV-seronegative. The CDR3 spells CASSLAGRAYEQYF. CDR3 DNA sequence: TGTGCCAGCAGCTTAGCGGGTCGGGCCTACGAGCAGTACTTC.